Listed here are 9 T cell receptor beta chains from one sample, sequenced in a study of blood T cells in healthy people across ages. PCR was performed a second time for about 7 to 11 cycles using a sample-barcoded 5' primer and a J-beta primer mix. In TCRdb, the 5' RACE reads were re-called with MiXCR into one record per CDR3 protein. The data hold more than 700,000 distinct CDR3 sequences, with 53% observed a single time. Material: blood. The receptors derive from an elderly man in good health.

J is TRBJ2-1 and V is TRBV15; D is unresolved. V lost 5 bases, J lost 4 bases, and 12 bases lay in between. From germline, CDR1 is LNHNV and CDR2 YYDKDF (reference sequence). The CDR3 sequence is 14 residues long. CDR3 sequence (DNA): TGTGCCACCAGCGAAACCCCCTCATACAATGAGCAGTTCTTC. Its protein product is CATSETPSYNEQFF.

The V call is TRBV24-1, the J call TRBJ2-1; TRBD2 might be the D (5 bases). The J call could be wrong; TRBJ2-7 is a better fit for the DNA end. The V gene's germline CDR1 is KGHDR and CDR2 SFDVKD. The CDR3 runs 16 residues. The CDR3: CATSDPRTGFYNEQYF. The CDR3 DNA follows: TGTGCCACCAGTGATCCACGTACGGGGTTCTACAATGAGCAGTACTTC.

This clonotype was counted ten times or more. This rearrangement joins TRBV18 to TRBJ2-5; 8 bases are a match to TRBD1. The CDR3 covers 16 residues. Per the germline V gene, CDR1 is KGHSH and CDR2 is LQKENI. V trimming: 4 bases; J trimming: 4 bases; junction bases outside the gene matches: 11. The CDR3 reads CASSLGTGPSGETQYF. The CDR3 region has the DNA TGTGCCAGCTCACTTGGGACAGGCCCATCGGGAGAGACCCAGTACTTC. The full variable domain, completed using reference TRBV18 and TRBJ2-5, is NAGVMQNPRHLVRRRGQEARLRCSPMKGHSHVYWYRQLPEEGLKFMVYLQKENIIDESGMPKERFSAEFPKEGPSILRIQQVVRGDSAAYFCASSLGTGPSGETQYFGPGTRLLVL.

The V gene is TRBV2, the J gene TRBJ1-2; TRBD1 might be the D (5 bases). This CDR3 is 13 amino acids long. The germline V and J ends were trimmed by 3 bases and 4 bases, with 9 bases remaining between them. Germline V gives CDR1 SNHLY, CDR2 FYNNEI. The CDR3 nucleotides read TGTGCCAGCAGTGATGGGACTAGCTATGGCTACACCTTC. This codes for CASSDGTSYGYTF.

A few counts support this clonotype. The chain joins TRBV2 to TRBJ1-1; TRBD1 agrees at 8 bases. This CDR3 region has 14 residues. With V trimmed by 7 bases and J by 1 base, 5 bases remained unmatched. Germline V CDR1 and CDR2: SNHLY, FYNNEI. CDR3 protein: CASIQGAGNTEAFF. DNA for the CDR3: TGTGCCAGCATTCAGGGGGCCGGGAACACTGAAGCTTTCTTT.

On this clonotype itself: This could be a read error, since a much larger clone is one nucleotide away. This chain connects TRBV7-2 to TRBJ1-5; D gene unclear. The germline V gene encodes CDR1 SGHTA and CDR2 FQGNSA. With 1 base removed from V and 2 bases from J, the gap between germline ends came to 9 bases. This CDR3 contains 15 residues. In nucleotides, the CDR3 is TGTGCCAGCAGCTTAGTGAGGCTGGGCAATCAGCCCCAGCATTTT. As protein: CASSLVRLGNQPQHF.

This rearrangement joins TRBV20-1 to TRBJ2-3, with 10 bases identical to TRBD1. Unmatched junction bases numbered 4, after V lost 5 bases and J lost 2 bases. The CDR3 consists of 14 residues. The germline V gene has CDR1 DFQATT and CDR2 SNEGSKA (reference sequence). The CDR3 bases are TGCAGTGCTCTGACAGGGGGCGTCACAGATACGCAGTATTTT. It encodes CSALTGGVTDTQYF.

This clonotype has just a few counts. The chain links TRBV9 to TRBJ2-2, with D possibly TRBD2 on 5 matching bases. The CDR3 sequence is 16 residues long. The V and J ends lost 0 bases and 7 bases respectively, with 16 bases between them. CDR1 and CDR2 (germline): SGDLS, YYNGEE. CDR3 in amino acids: CASSVGGSGIFGELFF. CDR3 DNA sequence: TGTGCCAGCAGCGTAGGTGGCAGCGGAATCTTCGGGGAGCTGTTTTTT.

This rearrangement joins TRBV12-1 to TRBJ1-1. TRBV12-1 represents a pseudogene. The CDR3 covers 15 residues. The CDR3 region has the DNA TGTGCCAGGGCTATGCGGGCTCGGACGAACACTGAAGCTTTCTTT. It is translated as CARAMRARTNTEAFF.